This T cell receptor beta chain was recorded in a study of control samples from healthy donors and cancer patients. The CDR3 spans 17 residues. Trimming removed 3 bases at V and 5 bases at J, with 17 bases between. Germline V gene data show CDR1 as LNHDA and CDR2 as SQIVND (reference sequence). The protocol was immunoSEQ multiplex PCR, while the TCRdb copy is restricted to in-frame clones and leaves out a portion. The table has around 40,000 clones, 91% seen once. The receptor comes from a woman in her forties with head and neck cancer. The sequenced sample was PBMCs. The V and J genes are TRBV19 and TRBJ1-6, with D maybe TRBD1 (5 bases). Here the CDR3 reads CASSIPWSGRDNSPLHF. The DNA of the CDR3 is TGTGCCAGTAGTATTCCCTGGTCGGGGCGGGATAATTCACCCCTCCACTTT.